These 17 T cell receptor beta chains were all obtained from the same sample, sequenced in a study of T-cell memory formation after mild COVID-19. MiXCR, applied by TCRdb to the 5' RACE reads, yields one record per CDR3 protein. The table has 150,000 to 200,000 distinct CDR3 sequences, roughly 16% seen once. Sequencing was performed on PBMCs or a T cell subset sorted from them (not recorded which). All receptors derive from an adult woman who had mild COVID-19 (a few samples of this study predate the infection). Cell type and time point are not known.

This clonotype came up many times. The V and J genes are TRBV7-2 and TRBJ2-2; D not resolved. The CDR3 has 15 residues. Per the germline V gene, CDR1 is SGHTA and CDR2 is FQGNSA. V lost 2 bases to trimming and J lost 7 bases, with 14 bases between them. This CDR3 is CASSLPPSHGGELFF. The CDR3 DNA follows: TGTGCCAGCAGCTTACCCCCATCCCACGGCGGGGAGCTGTTTTTT.

This clonotype appeared a few times. The CDR3 loop is CASAPRTSGGEQFF. DNA of the CDR3: TGTGCCAGTGCCCCCCGGACTAGCGGGGGGGAGCAGTTCTTC. V and J are TRBV6-1 and TRBJ2-1, with 14 bases lining up with TRBD2. The CDR3 has 14 residues. The V and J ends lost 9 bases and 10 bases, in that order; junction bases with no gene match: 8. Per germline, CDR1 MNHNS and CDR2 SASEGT.

This clonotype was found many times. V usage is TRBV7-2 and J usage is TRBJ2-1; D might be TRBD2 (5 bases). V was clipped by 3 bases and J by 10 bases, with 10 bases between them. CDR1 and CDR2 (germline): SGHTA, FQGNSA. This CDR3 region has 12 residues. The DNA for the CDR3 is TGTGCCAGCAGCTTTCGGGGTTCGGAGCAGTTCTTC. Residues: CASSFRGSEQFF.

This clonotype has a handful of counts. This chain links TRBV12-3 or TRBV12-4 with TRBJ1-6, with unresolved D. Trimming pared 1 base from V and 6 bases from J, leaving 4 bases between. This CDR3 has 13 amino acids. The CDR3 region has the DNA TGTGCCAGCAGTTTAGATCTTAATTCACCCCTCCACTTT. Translated, it gives CASSLDLNSPLHF.

The chain uses TRBV2 and TRBJ2-7; D gene ambiguous. V was shortened by 5 bases and J by 7 bases, with 9 bases between the two germline ends. The CDR3 totals 11 residues. Germline CDR1 reads SNHLY; CDR2 reads FYNNEI. CDR3 amino acids: CASSLIGEQYF. The CDR3 DNA follows: TGTGCCAGCAGTTTGATCGGGGAGCAGTACTTC. Full variable domain (outside the CDR3, taken from reference TRBV2 and TRBJ2-7): EPEVTQTPSHQVTQMGQEVILRCVPISNHLYFYWYRQILGQKVEFLVSFYNNEISEKSEIFDDQFSVERPDGSNFTLKIRSTKLEDSAMYFCASSLIGEQYFGPGTRLTVT.

V gene TRBV7-2 combines with J gene TRBJ2-3, with D hard to call. V dropped 1 base and J dropped 0 bases, with 8 bases sitting between them. Germline loops: CDR1 SGHTA, CDR2 FQGNSA. CDR3 length: 15 residues. The CDR3 sequence: CASSLVAVSTDTQYF. The CDR3 coding sequence is TGTGCCAGCAGCTTAGTGGCGGTGAGCACAGATACGCAGTATTTT. Full variable domain (remainder filled in from reference TRBV7-2 and TRBJ2-3): GAGVSQSPSNKVTEKGKDVELRCDPISGHTALYWYRQSLGQGLEFLIYFQGNSAPDKSGLPSDRFSAERTGGSVSTLTIQRTQQEDSAVYLCASSLVAVSTDTQYFGPGTRLTVL.

This clonotype was counted a few times. The chain couples TRBV5-1 to TRBJ2-5; 7 bases fit TRBD2. The CDR3 spans 15 residues. With V trimmed by 1 base and J by 5 bases, 8 bases remained unmatched. Germline V gene data show CDR1 as SGHRS and CDR2 as YFSETQ. DNA of the CDR3: TGCGCCAGCAGCTTGCTGACTAGCAGGCGGGAGACCCAGTACTTC. Residues: CASSLLTSRRETQYF. Full variable domain (rest looked up from reference TRBV5-1 and TRBJ2-5): KAGVTQTPRYLIKTRGQQVTLSCSPISGHRSVSWYQQTPGQGLQFLFEYFSETQRNKGNFPGRFSGRQFSNSRSEMNVSTLELGDSALYLCASSLLTSRRETQYFGPGTRLLVL.

The V gene is TRBV18, the J gene TRBJ2-2, with TRBD2 matching 13 bases. The CDR3 loop spans 16 amino acids. CDR1 and CDR2 from the germline V gene are KGHSH and LQKENI. V dropped 1 base and J dropped 6; count of bases not matched to a gene: 2. The CDR3 nucleotides are TGTGCCAGCTCACCACGGACTAGCGGGAGTGCCGGGGAGCTGTTTTTT. Amino acid sequence: CASSPRTSGSAGELFF.

Only a few counts were recorded for this clonotype. The chain combines TRBV11-2 with TRBJ2-7, with 7 bases identical to TRBD2. The CDR3 totals 15 residues. CDR1 is SGHAT, CDR2 FQNNGV, per germline. The ends lost 5 bases at V and 3 bases at J; junction bases unmatched: 10. CDR3 sequence reads: CASSLTGGSNYEQYF. For the CDR3, the DNA is TGTGCCAGCAGCCTCACGGGCGGGAGTAACTACGAGCAGTACTTC.

This clonotype has more than one count but fewer than ten. This rearrangement joins TRBV7-3 to TRBJ2-5, with D perhaps matching TRBD2 (5 bases). The germline V gene has CDR1 SGHTA and CDR2 FQGTGA. V gave up 4 bases and J gave up 0 bases, with 6 bases separating them. There are 13 residues in the CDR3. The CDR3 sequence: CASSSGNQETQYF. DNA of the CDR3: TGTGCCAGCAGCTCCGGGAACCAAGAGACCCAGTACTTC.

CDR3 residues: CASGLQGLGETQYF. For the CDR3, the DNA is TGTGCCAGTGGATTGCAGGGTCTAGGGGAGACCCAGTACTTC. This rearrangement joins TRBV19 to TRBJ2-5; D is possibly TRBD1 (5 bases). CDR1 LNHDA and CDR2 SQIVND come from the germline V gene (reference sequence). Trimming took 8 bases from V and 5 from J, leaving 18 bases between them. This CDR3 spans 14 amino acids.

This clonotype was recorded at least ten times. V and J are TRBV19 and TRBJ1-2, with 10 positions matching TRBD1. V shed 6 bases and J 8 bases; nucleotides not matched to a gene: 15. The CDR3 sequence is 16 residues long. Germline V lookup: CDR1 LNHDA, CDR2 SQIVND (reference sequence). CDR3: CASRWDRGGSIGGYTF. DNA for the CDR3: TGTGCCAGTAGGTGGGACAGGGGCGGATCAATCGGGGGCTACACCTTC.

In this sample, this clonotype turned up many times. V and J are TRBV7-9 and TRBJ2-2; TRBD2 aligns across 7 bases. CDR3 length: 15 residues. Germline V gene lookup returns CDR1 SEHNR and CDR2 FQNEAQ (reference sequence). The trim removed 3 bases at V and 1 base at J, leaving 2 bases unmatched. CDR3 region: CASSFIAGNTGELFF. The CDR3 DNA reads as TGTGCCAGCAGCTTCATAGCGGGGAACACCGGGGAGCTGTTTTTT. Using reference TRBV7-9 and TRBJ2-2 for the parts outside the CDR3, the full variable domain is DTGVSQNPRHKITKRGQNVTFRCDPISEHNRLYWYRQTLGQGPEFLTYFQNEAQLEKSRLLSDRFSAERPKGSFSTLEIQRTEQGDSAMYLCASSFIAGNTGELFFGEGSRLTVL.

The rearrangement links TRBV27 to TRBJ2-3; 7 nucleotides line up with TRBD2. Germline CDR1 is MNHEY and CDR2 is SMNVEV (reference sequence). The CDR3 totals 17 residues. V gave up 2 bases and J gave up 0 bases; unmatched junction bases: 8. In DNA form, the CDR3 reads TGTGCCAGCAGTTTAAAGGGTTGGGGGGGGAGCACAGATACGCAGTATTTT. This gives the protein CASSLKGWGGSTDTQYF.

This clonotype was seen repeatedly, ten times or more. The gene calls are TRBV20-1 and TRBJ1-2, with 8 bases aligning to TRBD1. Germline V lookup: CDR1 DFQATT, CDR2 SNEGSKA (reference sequence). This CDR3 is built from 12 residues. The junction had 1 base not matched to a gene; V was cut back by 5 bases and J by 2 bases. The CDR3 DNA follows: TGCAGTGCTCGGACAGGGAACTATGGCTACACCTTC. It yields the protein CSARTGNYGYTF.

This clonotype was found many times. The chain combines TRBV10-3 with TRBJ2-7; D unclear. Trimming stripped 6 bases from V and 5 bases from J, with 8 bases between. CDR3 length equals 11 residues. Germline CDR1 reads ENHRY; CDR2 reads SYGVKD. CDR3: CAISVLDEQYF. Here the CDR3 DNA reads TGTGCCATCAGCGTCCTAGACGAGCAGTACTTC.

The genes are TRBV7-2 and TRBJ2-3, with no clear D. The germline V and J ends were trimmed by 1 base and 0 bases, with 11 bases remaining between them. The germline V gene has CDR1 SGHTA and CDR2 FQGNSA. The CDR3 sequence is 16 residues long. The CDR3 loop is CASSLVGGTSTDTQYF. The CDR3, as DNA: TGTGCCAGCAGCTTAGTGGGCGGAACTAGCACAGATACGCAGTATTTT.